This note documents a single T cell receptor (beta chain) sequence. Its antigen is unknown. The entry originates in a study of T cell clonotyping in hematopoietic cell transplantation. The CDR3 is made up of 13 amino acids. The V end lost 4 bases, the J end lost 4 bases, and 7 bases lay between the germline ends. From germline, CDR1 is LGHNA and CDR2 YSLEER. Some clones are missing from TCRdb's copy, which holds only in-frame ones; the method was immunoSEQ multiplex PCR. The profile shows 20,000 or so clones, approximately 79% of them singletons. Study-wide findings and caveats: Without cell sorting, CD4 versus CD8 contributions remain unresolved. At the given depth, recipient repertoires were over 95% de novo clonotypes. Broader posttransplant TCR repertoire diversity was predicted by graft donor and pretransplant recipient Inverse Simpson Index values. Pathologically expanded recipient clonotypes increased progressively from day 30 to day 180 as diversity fell.

The receptor's source is a man between 60 and 75 years old in good health. Some clones in this sample may be carry-over from other donors' samples. Sequencing was done on a sample of peripheral blood mononuclear cells. The gene calls are TRBV4-3 and TRBJ2-2; D not resolved. The CDR3 is CASSPGGTGELFF. The DNA for the CDR3 is TGCGCCAGCAGCCCAGGTGGCACCGGGGAGCTGTTTTTT.